Sequencing of this T cell receptor beta chain was carried out in a study of blood T cell repertoires in COVID-19. About the study: From the United States, Italy and Spain came samples of acute and convalescent COVID-19. T cells, B-cell-depleted T cells, or PBMCs supplied cDNA or gDNA.

The CDR3 sequence is 15 residues long. The germline V gene encodes CDR1 KGHSH and CDR2 LQKENI. The V and J ends lost 4 bases and 1 base respectively, with 13 bases between them. Authors' data handling: Scientists estimated how many nucleated cells there were by amplifying reference gene primers. Data came from immunoSEQ multiplex PCR; TCRdb stores just in-frame clones and leaves some out. The D gene and trimming were derived from the DNA, and the V and J assignments and clone size from that table. The table has 150,000 or so clones, around 90% seen once. The chain employs TRBV18 and TRBJ1-2; D unresolved. The specimen was peripheral blood. This sequence was found in a man aged 18-30 years with acute or convalescent COVID-19. The CDR3 coding sequence is TGTGCCAGCTCACGCCGCGAGGGTTTTAACTATGGCTACACCTTC. This codes for CASSRREGFNYGYTF.